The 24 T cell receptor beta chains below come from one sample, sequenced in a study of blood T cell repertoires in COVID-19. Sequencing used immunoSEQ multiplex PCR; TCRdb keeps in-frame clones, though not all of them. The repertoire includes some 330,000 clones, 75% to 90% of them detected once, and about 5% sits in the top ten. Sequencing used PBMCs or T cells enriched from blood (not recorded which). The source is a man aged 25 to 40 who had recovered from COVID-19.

CDR3 loop: CASSPRDRGFEQYF. CDR3 nucleotides: TGTGCCAGCAGCCCCCGGGACAGGGGTTTCGAGCAGTACTTC. This sequence joins TRBV3-1 (or the pseudogene TRBV3-2) and TRBJ2-7; 10 bases align to TRBD1. Looked up from germline, CDR1 is LGHDT and CDR2 is YNNKEL (reference sequence). The CDR3 length is 14 residues. The V gene end was trimmed by 4 bases and the J gene end by 6 bases; junction bases not matched to a gene: 6.

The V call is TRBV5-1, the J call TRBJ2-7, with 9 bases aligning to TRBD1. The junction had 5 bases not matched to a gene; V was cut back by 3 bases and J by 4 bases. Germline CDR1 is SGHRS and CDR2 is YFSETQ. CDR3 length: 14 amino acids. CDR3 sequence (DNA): TGCGCCAGCAGCTGGGACAGGGTGGGGTACGAGCAGTACTTC. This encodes CASSWDRVGYEQYF.

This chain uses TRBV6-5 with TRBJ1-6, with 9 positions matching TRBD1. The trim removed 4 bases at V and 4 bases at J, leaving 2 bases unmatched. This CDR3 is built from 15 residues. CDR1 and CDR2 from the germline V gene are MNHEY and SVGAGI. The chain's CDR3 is CASSLQGAYNSPLHF. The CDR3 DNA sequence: TGTGCCAGCAGTTTACAGGGGGCATATAATTCACCCCTCCACTTT.

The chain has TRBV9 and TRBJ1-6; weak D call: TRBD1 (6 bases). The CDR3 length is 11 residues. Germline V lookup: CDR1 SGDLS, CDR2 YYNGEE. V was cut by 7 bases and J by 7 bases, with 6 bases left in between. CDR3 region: CASGGNSPLHF. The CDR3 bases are TGTGCCAGCGGGGGCAATTCACCCCTCCACTTT.

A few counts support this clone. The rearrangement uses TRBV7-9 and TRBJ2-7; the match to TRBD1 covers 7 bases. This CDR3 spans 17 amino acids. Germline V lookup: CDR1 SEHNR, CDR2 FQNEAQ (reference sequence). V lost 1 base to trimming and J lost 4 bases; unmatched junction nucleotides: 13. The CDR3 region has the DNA TGTGCCAGCAGCTTAGAAAGAATCGGGACAGCAATTTACGAGCAGTACTTC. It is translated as CASSLERIGTAIYEQYF.

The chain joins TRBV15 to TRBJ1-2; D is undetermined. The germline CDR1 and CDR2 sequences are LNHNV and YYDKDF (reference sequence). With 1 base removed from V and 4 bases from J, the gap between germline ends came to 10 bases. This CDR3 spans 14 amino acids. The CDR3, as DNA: TGTGCCACCAGCAGAGGCGGGCGTAGCTATGGCTACACCTTC. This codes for CATSRGGRSYGYTF.

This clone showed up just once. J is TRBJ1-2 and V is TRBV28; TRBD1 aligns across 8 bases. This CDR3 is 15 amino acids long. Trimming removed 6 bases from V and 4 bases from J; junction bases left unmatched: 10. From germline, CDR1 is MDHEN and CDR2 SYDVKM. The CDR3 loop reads CASSRQQGGSYGYTF. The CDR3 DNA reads TGTGCCAGCAGCCGTCAACAGGGGGGTAGCTATGGCTACACCTTC.

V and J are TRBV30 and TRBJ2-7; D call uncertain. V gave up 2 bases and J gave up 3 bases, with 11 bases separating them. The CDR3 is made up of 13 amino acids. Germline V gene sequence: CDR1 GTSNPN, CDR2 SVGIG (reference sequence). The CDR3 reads CAWSPDILYEQYF. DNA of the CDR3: TGTGCCTGGAGTCCAGACATTCTCTACGAGCAGTACTTC. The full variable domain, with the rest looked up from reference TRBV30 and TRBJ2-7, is SQTIHQWPATLVQPVGSPLSLECTVEGTSNPNLYWYRQAAGRGLQLLFYSVGIGQISSEVPQNLSASRPQDRQFILSSKKLLLSDSGFYLCAWSPDILYEQYFGPGTRLTVT.

The CDR3 region has the DNA TGTGCCACCAGGGACAGGGGGCGGAACACTGAAGCTTTCTTT. It specifies CATRDRGRNTEAFF. This chain uses TRBV24-1 with TRBJ1-1; the match to TRBD1 covers 11 bases. The germline V gene has CDR1 KGHDR and CDR2 SFDVKD. The CDR3 sequence is 14 residues long. The V gene end was trimmed by 7 bases and the J gene end by 1 base; junction bases not matched to a gene: 1.

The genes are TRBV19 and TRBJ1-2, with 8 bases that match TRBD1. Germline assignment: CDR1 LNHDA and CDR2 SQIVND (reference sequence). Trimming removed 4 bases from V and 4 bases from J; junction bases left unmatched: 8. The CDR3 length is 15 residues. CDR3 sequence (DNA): TGTGCCAGTAGTAGGGGACAGGCCACCCCCTATGGCTACACCTTC. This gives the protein CASSRGQATPYGYTF.

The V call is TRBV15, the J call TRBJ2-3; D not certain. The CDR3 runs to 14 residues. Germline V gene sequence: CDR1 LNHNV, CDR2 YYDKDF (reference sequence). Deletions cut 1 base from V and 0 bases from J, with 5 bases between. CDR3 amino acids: CATSRAPSTDTQYF. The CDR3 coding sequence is TGTGCCACCAGCAGAGCCCCTAGCACAGATACGCAGTATTTT.

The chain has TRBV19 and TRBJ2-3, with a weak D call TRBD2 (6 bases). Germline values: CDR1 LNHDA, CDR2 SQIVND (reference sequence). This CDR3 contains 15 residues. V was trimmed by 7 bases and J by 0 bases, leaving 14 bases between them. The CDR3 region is CASNPGGVSTDTQYF. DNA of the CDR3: TGTGCCAGTAACCCCGGGGGAGTCAGCACAGATACGCAGTATTTT.

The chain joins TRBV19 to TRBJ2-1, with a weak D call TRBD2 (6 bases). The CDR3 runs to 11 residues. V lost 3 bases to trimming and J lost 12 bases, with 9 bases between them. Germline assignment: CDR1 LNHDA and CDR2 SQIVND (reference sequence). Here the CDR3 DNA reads TGTGCCAGTAGTATGGGAGCGGGGCAGTTCTTC. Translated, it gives CASSMGAGQFF. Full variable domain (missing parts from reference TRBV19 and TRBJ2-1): DGGITQSPKYLFRKEGQNVTLSCEQNLNHDAMYWYRQDPGQGLRLIYYSQIVNDFQKGDIAEGYSVSREKKESFPLTVTSAQKNPTAFYLCASSMGAGQFFGPGTRLTVL.

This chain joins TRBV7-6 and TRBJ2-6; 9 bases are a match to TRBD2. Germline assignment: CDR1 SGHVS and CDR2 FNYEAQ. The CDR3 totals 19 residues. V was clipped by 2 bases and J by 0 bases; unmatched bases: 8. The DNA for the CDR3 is TGTGCCAGCAGCTTACCATTAGCGGGGGACAACTCTGGGGCCAACGTCCTGACTTTC. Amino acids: CASSLPLAGDNSGANVLTF.

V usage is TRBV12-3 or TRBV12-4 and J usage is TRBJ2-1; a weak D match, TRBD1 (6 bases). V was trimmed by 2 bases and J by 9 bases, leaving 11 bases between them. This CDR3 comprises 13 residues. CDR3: CASSLPPRGEQFF. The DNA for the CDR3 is TGTGCCAGCAGTTTACCCCCCAGGGGTGAGCAGTTCTTC.

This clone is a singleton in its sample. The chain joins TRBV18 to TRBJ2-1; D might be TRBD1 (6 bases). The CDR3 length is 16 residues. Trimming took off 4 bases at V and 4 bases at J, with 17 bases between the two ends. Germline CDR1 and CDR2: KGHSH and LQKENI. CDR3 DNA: TGTGCCAGCTCACTTGCCGGGACACTCGCTTACAATGAGCAGTTCTTC. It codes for CASSLAGTLAYNEQFF.

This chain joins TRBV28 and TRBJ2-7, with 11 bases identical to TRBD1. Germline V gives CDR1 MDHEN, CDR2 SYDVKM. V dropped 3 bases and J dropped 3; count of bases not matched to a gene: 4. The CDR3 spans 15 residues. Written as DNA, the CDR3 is TGTGCCAGCAGTTTGGGGACAGGGGGGTTCTACGAGCAGTACTTC. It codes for CASSLGTGGFYEQYF.

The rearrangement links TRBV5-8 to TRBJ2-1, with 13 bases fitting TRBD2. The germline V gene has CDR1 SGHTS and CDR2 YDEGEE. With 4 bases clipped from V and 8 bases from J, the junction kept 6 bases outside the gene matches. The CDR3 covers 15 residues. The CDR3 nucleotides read TGTGCCAGCAGCACGGGGACTAGCGGGGCCGATGAGCAGTTCTTC. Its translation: CASSTGTSGADEQFF.

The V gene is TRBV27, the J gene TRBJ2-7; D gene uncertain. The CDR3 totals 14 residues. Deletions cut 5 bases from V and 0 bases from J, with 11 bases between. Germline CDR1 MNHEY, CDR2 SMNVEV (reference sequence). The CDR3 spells CASSPSGSSYEQYF. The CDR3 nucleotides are TGTGCCAGCAGTCCGTCTGGTAGCTCCTACGAGCAGTACTTC.

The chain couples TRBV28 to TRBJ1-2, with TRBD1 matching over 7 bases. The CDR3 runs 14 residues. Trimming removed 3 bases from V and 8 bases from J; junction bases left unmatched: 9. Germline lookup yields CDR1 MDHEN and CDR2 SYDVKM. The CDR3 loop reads CASSFLGDRGGYTF. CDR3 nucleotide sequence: TGTGCCAGCAGTTTTCTTGGGGACAGAGGAGGCTACACCTTC.

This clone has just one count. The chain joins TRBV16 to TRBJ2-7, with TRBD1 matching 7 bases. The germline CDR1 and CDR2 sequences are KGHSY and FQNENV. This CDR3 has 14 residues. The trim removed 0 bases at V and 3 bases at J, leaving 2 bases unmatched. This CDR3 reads CASSQSRDSYEQYF. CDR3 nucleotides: TGTGCCAGCAGCCAATCCCGGGACAGCTACGAGCAGTACTTC.

CDR3 amino acids: CAWRSGFSYEQYF. The DNA of the CDR3 is TGTGCCTGGAGGTCGGGGTTCTCCTACGAGCAGTACTTC. The chain has TRBV30 and TRBJ2-7; TRBD2 might be the D (5 bases). The CDR3 totals 13 residues. Germline assignment: CDR1 GTSNPN and CDR2 SVGIG (reference sequence). Trimming took 3 bases from V and 0 from J, leaving 9 bases between them.

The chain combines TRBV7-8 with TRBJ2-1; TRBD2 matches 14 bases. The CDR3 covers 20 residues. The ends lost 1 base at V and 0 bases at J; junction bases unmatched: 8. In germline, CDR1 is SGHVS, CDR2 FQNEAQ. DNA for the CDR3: TGTGCCAGCAGCTTAGTTGGGACTAGCGGGGGCATGAGCTCCTACAATGAGCAGTTCTTC. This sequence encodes CASSLVGTSGGMSSYNEQFF.

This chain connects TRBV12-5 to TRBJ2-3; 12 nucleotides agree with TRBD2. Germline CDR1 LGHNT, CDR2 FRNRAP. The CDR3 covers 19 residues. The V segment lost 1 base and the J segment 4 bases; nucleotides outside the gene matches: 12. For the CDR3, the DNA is TGTGCTAGTGGTTTGGAGCGACTAGCGGGGGACCCCGGCTCAGATACGCAGTATTTT. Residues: CASGLERLAGDPGSDTQYF.